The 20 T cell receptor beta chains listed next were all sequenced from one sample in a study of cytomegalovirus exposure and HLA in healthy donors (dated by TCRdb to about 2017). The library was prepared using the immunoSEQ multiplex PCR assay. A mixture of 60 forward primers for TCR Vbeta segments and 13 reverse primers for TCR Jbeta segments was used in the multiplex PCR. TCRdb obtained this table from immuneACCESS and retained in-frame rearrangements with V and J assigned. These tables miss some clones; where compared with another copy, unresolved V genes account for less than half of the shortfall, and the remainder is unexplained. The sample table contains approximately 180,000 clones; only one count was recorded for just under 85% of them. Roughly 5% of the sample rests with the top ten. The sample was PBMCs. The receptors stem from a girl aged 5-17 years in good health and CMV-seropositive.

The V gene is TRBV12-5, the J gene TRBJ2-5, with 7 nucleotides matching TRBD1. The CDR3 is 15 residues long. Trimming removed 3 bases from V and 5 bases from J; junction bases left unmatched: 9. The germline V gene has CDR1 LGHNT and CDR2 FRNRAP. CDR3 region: CASGLEDRRLETQYF. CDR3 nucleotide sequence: TGTGCTAGTGGTTTAGAGGACAGGAGGTTGGAGACCCAGTACTTC.

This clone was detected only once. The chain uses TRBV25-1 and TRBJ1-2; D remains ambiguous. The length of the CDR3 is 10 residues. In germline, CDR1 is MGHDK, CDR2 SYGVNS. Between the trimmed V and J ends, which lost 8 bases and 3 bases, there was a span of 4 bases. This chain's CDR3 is CASPYYGYTF. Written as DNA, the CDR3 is TGTGCCAGCCCCTACTATGGCTACACCTTC.

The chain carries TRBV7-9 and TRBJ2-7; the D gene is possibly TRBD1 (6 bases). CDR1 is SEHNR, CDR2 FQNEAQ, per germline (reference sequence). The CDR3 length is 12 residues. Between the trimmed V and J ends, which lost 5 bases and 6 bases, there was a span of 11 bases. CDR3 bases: TGTGCCAGCAGCCCAGGGGCCCGCGAGCAGTACTTC. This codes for CASSPGAREQYF.

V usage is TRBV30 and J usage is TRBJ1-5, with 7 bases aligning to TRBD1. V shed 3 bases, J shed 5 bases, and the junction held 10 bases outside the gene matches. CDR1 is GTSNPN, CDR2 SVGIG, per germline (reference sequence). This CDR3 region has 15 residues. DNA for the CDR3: TGTGCCTGGAGAGGACAGGTCGTAGGTGATCAGCCCCAGCATTTT. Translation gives CAWRGQVVGDQPQHF. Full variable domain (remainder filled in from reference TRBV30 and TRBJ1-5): SQTIHQWPATLVQPVGSPLSLECTVEGTSNPNLYWYRQAAGRGLQLLFYSVGIGQISSEVPQNLSASRPQDRQFILSSKKLLLSDSGFYLCAWRGQVVGDQPQHFGDGTRLSIL.

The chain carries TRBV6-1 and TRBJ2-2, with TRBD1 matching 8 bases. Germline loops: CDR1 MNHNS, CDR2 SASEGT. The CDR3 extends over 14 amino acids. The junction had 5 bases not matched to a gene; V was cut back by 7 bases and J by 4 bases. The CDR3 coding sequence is TGTGCCAGCATTTCCAGGGGGCTCACCGGGGAGCTGTTTTTT. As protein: CASISRGLTGELFF.

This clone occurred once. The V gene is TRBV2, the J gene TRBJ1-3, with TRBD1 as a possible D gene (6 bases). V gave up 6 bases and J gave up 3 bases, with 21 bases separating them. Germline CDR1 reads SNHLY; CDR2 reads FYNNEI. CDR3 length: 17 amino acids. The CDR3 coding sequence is TGTGCCAGCAGAGGGGGACGGTCTATATTGAGTGGAAACACCATATATTTT. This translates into CASRGGRSILSGNTIYF.

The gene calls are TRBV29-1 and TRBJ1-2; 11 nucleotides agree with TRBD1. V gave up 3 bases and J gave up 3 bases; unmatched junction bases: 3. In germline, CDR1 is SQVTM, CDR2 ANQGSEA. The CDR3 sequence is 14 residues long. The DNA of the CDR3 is TGCAGCGTTGAGGGACAGGGGGATGACTATGGCTACACCTTC. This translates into CSVEGQGDDYGYTF. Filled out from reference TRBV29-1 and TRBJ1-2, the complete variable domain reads SAVISQKPSRDICQRGTSLTIQCQVDSQVTMMFWYRQQPGQSLTLIATANQGSEATYESGFVIDKFPISRPNLTFSTLTVSNMSPEDSSIYLCSVEGQGDDYGYTFGSGTRLTVV.

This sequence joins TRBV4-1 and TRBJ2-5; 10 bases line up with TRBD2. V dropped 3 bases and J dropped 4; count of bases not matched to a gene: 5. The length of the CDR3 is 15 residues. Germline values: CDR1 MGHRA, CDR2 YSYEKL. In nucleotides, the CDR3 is TGCGCCAGCAGCCAGAGCGGGGGGGCGGTAGAGACCCAGTACTTC. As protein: CASSQSGGAVETQYF.

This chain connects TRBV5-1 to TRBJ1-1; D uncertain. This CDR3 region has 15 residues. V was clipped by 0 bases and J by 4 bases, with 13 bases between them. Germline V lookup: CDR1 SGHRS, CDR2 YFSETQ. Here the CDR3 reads CASSLEGGKGTEAFF. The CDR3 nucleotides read TGCGCCAGCAGCTTGGAGGGAGGGAAGGGCACTGAAGCTTTCTTT.

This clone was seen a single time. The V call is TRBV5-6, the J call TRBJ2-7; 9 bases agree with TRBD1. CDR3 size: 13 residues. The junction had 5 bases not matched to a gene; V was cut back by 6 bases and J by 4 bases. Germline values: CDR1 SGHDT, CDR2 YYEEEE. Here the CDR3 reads CASNPTGGYEQYF. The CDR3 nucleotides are TGTGCCAGCAACCCGACAGGGGGATACGAGCAGTACTTC.

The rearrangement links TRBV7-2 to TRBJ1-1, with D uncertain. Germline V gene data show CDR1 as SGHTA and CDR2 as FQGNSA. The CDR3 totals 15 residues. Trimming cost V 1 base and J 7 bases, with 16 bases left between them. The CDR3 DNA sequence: TGTGCCAGCAGCTTAGTTGGAGGGATTACACTTGAAGCTTTCTTT. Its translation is CASSLVGGITLEAFF.

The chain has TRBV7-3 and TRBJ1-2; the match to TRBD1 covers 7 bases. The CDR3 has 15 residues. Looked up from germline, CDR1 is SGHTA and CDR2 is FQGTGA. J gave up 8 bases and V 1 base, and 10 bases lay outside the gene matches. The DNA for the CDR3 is TGTGCCAGCAGCTTAAGGGCAGGGGGTAGAGAGGGCTACACCTTC. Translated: CASSLRAGGREGYTF.

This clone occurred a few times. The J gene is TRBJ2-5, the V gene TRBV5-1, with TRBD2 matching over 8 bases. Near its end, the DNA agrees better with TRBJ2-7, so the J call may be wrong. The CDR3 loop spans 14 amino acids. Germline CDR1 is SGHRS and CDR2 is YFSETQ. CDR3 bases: TGCGCCAGCAGCTTGGTGCCGGGGGGGATCGAGCAGTACTTC. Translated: CASSLVPGGIEQYF.

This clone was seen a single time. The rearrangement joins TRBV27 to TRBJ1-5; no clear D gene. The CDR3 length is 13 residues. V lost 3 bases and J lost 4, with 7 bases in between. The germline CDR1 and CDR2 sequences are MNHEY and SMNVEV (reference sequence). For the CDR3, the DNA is TGTGCCAGCAGTTTGGGCCGTAATCAGCCCCAGCATTTT. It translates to CASSLGRNQPQHF.

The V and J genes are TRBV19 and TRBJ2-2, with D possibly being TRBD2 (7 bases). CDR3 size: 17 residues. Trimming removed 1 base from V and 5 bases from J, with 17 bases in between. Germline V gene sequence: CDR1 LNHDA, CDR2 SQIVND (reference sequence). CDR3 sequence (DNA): TGTGCCAGTAGTATAGGGGGGGGCAGGGTGGGAACCGGGGAGCTGTTTTTT. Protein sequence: CASSIGGGRVGTGELFF.

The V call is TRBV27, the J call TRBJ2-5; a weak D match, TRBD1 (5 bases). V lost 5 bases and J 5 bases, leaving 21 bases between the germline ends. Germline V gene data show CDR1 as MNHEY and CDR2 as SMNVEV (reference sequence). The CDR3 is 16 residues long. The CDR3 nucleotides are TGTGCCAGCAGTCACCAGGGTCTCGGTCTGTTGGAGACCCAGTACTTC. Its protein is CASSHQGLGLLETQYF.

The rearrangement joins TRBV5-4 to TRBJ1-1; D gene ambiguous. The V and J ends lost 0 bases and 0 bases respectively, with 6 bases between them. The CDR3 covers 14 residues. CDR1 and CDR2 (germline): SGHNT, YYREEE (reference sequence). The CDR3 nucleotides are TGTGCCAGCAGCTTGGAGAACATGAACACTGAAGCTTTCTTT. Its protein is CASSLENMNTEAFF.

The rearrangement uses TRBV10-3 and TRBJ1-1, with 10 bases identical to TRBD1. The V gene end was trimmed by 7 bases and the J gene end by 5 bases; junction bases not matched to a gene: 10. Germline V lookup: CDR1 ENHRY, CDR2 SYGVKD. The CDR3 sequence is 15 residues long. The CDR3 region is CAINSWDRGKTEAFF. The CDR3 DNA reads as TGTGCCATCAACTCATGGGACAGGGGAAAAACTGAAGCTTTCTTT.

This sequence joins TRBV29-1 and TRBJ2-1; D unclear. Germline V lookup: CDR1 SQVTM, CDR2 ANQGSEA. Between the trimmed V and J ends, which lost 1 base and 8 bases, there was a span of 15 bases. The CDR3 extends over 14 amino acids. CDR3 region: CSVEVVGSNYEQFF. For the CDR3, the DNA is TGCAGCGTTGAAGTGGTAGGTAGCAACTATGAGCAGTTCTTC.

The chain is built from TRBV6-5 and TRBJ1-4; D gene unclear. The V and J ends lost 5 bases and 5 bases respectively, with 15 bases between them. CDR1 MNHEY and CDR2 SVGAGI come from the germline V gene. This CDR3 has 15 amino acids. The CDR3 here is CASSRRAGGNEKLFF. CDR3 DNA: TGTGCCAGCAGTCGCCGGGCAGGAGGAAATGAAAAACTGTTTTTT.